Listed below are T cell receptor beta chains from one sample, sequenced in a study of shared T cell receptors in the human thymus. TCRdb keeps only in-frame clones here, not all; method: immunoSEQ multiplex PCR. The table records 700,000 to 750,000 clones, approximately 83% of them present only once. The same specimen was also included in a second study, on human thymus T cells.

Specimen: thymocytes. The receptors come from a girl in the first two years of life with a congenital heart defect. The CDR3 runs from the conserved cysteine through the conserved F or W. The order of the fields is CDR3 protein, CDR3 DNA, clone size, D gene, V gene, J gene. D genes are given only for firm matches. The size of a clone is reported for some rows only, either as once, few or many, or as a class for expanded clones.

CDR3aa: CATSVMAGDYGYTF; CDR3nt: TGTGCCACCAGCGTGATGGCAGGGGACTATGGCTACACCTTC; abundance: .; d_gene: .; v_gene: TRBV15; j_gene: TRBJ1-2
CDR3aa: CASSLGGGVPSGNTIYF; CDR3nt: TGTGCCAGCAGCTTAGGCGGCGGGGTTCCCTCTGGAAACACCATATATTTT; abundance: .; d_gene: .; v_gene: TRBV7-9; j_gene: TRBJ1-3
CDR3aa: CASSPYSRTSDTQYF; CDR3nt: TGTGCCAGCAGCCCATACTCTAGGACTAGCGATACGCAGTATTTT; abundance: .; d_gene: TRBD2; v_gene: TRBV9; j_gene: TRBJ2-3
CDR3aa: CASSFQRQVPWSGNSPLHF; CDR3nt: TGTGCCAGCAGTTTCCAGCGACAGGTCCCTTGGTCGGGGAATTCACCCCTCCACTTT; abundance: .; d_gene: .; v_gene: TRBV28; j_gene: TRBJ1-6
CDR3aa: CASPGQGDSYNEQFF; CDR3nt: TGTGCCAGCCCAGGACAGGGCGATTCCTACAATGAGCAGTTCTTC; abundance: .; d_gene: TRBD1; v_gene: TRBV27; j_gene: TRBJ2-1
CDR3aa: CASSRGSKRGRTDTQYF; CDR3nt: TGTGCCAGCAGCAGGGGATCTAAGCGGGGCCGCACAGATACGCAGTATTTT; abundance: .; d_gene: .; v_gene: TRBV21-1; j_gene: TRBJ2-3
CDR3aa: CATSRDRRGPEPGVSNQPQHF; CDR3nt: TGTGCCACCAGCAGAGACCGTAGGGGGCCCGAACCTGGGGTTAGCAATCAGCCCCAGCATTTT; abundance: .; d_gene: TRBD1; v_gene: TRBV15; j_gene: TRBJ1-5
CDR3aa: CASPGGGGDGYTF; CDR3nt: TGTGCCAGCCCAGGGGGCGGTGGCGATGGCTACACCTTC; abundance: few; d_gene: TRBD1; v_gene: TRBV6-1; j_gene: TRBJ1-2
CDR3aa: CASSLRGLADNEQFF; CDR3nt: TGCGCCAGCAGCTTGAGGGGACTAGCGGACAATGAGCAGTTCTTC; abundance: .; d_gene: TRBD2; v_gene: TRBV5-1; j_gene: TRBJ2-1
CDR3aa: CASRGDRGTEQFF; CDR3nt: TGCGCCAGCAGGGGGGACAGGGGAACTGAGCAGTTCTTC; abundance: .; d_gene: TRBD1; v_gene: TRBV10-2; j_gene: TRBJ2-1
CDR3aa: CAWRVGVFRTDTQYF; CDR3nt: TGTGCCTGGAGGGTAGGGGTGTTCAGGACAGATACGCAGTATTTT; abundance: .; d_gene: .; v_gene: TRBV30; j_gene: TRBJ2-3
CDR3aa: CASSTVPGANTGELFF; CDR3nt: TGTGCCAGCAGTACCGTACCGGGGGCGAACACCGGGGAGCTGTTTTTT; abundance: few; d_gene: .; v_gene: TRBV9; j_gene: TRBJ2-2
CDR3aa: CASSVTGIRGKDYGYTF; CDR3nt: TGCGCCAGCAGCGTTACAGGGATCAGAGGAAAGGACTATGGCTACACCTTC; abundance: .; d_gene: .; v_gene: TRBV10-2; j_gene: TRBJ1-2
CDR3aa: CASSLARFDRGLRTGELFF; CDR3nt: TGCGCCAGCAGCTTGGCCCGTTTTGACAGGGGGCTGCGAACCGGGGAGCTGTTTTTT; abundance: .; d_gene: TRBD1; v_gene: TRBV5-1; j_gene: TRBJ2-2
CDR3aa: CASHSGLRDDTQYF; CDR3nt: TGCGCCAGCCATAGCGGGTTGCGAGATGATACGCAGTATTTT; abundance: .; d_gene: TRBD2; v_gene: TRBV5-1; j_gene: TRBJ2-3
CDR3aa: CASSFGTGASGYTF; CDR3nt: TGTGCCAGCAGCTTCGGGACAGGCGCTAGTGGCTACACCTTC; abundance: .; d_gene: TRBD1; v_gene: TRBV5-4; j_gene: TRBJ1-2
CDR3aa: CASSLVRTSGGETQYF; CDR3nt: TGTGCCAGCAGCTTAGTCCGCACTAGCGGGGGGGAGACCCAGTACTTC; abundance: .; d_gene: TRBD2; v_gene: TRBV7-2; j_gene: TRBJ2-5
CDR3aa: CASSPTPPGQVLMNTEAFF; CDR3nt: TGTGCCAGCTCACCGACACCTCCGGGACAGGTCTTAATGAACACTGAAGCTTTCTTT; abundance: .; d_gene: TRBD1; v_gene: TRBV18; j_gene: TRBJ1-1
CDR3aa: CASSSTTLMRQELNQPQHF; CDR3nt: TGTGCCAGCAGTTCCACCACCCTAATGCGACAGGAACTCAATCAGCCCCAGCATTTT; abundance: .; d_gene: .; v_gene: TRBV28; j_gene: TRBJ1-5
CDR3aa: CASTWKRQGINEQYF; CDR3nt: TGTGCCAGCACTTGGAAAAGACAGGGTATCAACGAGCAGTACTTC; abundance: .; d_gene: TRBD1; v_gene: TRBV2; j_gene: TRBJ2-7